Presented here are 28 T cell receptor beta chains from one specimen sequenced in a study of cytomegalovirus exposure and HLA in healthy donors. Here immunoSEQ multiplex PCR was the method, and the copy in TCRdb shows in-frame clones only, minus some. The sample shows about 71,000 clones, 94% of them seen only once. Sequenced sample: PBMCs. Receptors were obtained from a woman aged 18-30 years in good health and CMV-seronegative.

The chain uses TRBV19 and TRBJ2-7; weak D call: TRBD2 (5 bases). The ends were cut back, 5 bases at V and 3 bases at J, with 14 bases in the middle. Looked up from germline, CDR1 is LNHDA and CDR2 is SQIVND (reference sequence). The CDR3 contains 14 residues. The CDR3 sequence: CASSAAVRGYEQYF. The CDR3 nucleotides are TGTGCCAGTAGTGCCGCGGTCCGGGGCTACGAGCAGTACTTC.

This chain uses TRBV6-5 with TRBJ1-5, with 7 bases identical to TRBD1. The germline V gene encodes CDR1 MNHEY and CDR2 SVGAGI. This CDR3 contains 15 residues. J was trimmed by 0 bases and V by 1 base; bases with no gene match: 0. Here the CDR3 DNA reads TGTGCCAGCAGTTACTACAGGGGTAGCAATCAGCCCCAGCATTTT. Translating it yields CASSYYRGSNQPQHF.

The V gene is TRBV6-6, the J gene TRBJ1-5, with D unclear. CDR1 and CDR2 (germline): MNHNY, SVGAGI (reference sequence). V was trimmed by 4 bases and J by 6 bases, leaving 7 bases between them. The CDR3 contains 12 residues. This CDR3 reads CASSSGGQPQHF. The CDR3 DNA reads TGTGCCAGCAGTTCCGGAGGTCAGCCCCAGCATTTT.

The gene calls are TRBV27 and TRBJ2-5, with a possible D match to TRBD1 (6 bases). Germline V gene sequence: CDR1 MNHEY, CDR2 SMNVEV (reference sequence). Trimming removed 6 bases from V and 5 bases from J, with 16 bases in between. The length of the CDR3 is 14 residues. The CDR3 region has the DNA TGTGCCAGCAGCCCTACAGGGACCAAGGAGACCCAGTACTTC. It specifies CASSPTGTKETQYF.

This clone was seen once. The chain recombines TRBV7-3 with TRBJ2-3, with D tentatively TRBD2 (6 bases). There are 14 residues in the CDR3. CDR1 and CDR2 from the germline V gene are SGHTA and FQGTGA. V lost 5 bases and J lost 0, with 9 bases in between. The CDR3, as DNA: TGTGCCAGCAGCCCAGGGACTAGCACAGATACGCAGTATTTT. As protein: CASSPGTSTDTQYF.

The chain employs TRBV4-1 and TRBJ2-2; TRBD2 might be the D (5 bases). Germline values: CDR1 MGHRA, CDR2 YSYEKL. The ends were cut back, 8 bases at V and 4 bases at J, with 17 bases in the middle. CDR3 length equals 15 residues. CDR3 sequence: CASQDEGAVTGELFF. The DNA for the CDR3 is TGCGCCAGCCAAGATGAGGGAGCGGTCACCGGGGAGCTGTTTTTT.

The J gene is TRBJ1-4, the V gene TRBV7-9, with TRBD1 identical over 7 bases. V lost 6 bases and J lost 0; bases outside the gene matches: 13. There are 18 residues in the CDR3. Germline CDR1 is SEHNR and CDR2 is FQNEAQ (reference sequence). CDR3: CASRPHWTGSATNEKLFF. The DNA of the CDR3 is TGTGCCAGCAGACCACATTGGACAGGTTCTGCAACTAATGAAAAACTGTTTTTT.

CDR3 loop: CASSLVVEDEAFF. CDR3 coding DNA: TGTGCCAGCAGCTTAGTTGTGGAGGATGAAGCTTTCTTT. The rearrangement uses TRBV7-9 and TRBJ1-1; no clear D. Trimming removed 1 base at V and 7 bases at J, with 10 bases between. This CDR3 contains 13 residues. The germline V gene encodes CDR1 SEHNR and CDR2 FQNEAQ (reference sequence).

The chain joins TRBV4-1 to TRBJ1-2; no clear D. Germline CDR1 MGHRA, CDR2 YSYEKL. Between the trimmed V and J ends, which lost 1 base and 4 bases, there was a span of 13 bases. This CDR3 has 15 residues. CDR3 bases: TGCGCCAGCAGCCAAGCCCTGGCTCTTTCCTATGGCTACACCTTC. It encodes CASSQALALSYGYTF.

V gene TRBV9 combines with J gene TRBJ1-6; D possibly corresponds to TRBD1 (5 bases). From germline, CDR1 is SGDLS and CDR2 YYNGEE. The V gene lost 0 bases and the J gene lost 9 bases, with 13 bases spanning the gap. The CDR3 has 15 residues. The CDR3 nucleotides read TGTGCCAGCAGCGTAGGCGGGACGGGAGCTTCACCCCTCCACTTT. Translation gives CASSVGGTGASPLHF.

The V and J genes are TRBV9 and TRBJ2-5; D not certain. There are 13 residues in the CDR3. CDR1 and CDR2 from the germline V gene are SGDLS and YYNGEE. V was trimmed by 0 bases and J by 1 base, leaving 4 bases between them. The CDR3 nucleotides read TGTGCCAGCAGCGTAGGACTCCAAGAGACCCAGTACTTC. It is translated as CASSVGLQETQYF.

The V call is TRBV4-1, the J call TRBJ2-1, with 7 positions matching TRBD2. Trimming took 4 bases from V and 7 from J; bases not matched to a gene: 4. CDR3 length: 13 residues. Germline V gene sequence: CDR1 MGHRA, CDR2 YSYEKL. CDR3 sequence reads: CASSPQRGNEQFF. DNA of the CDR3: TGCGCCAGCAGCCCCCAGCGGGGTAATGAGCAGTTCTTC.

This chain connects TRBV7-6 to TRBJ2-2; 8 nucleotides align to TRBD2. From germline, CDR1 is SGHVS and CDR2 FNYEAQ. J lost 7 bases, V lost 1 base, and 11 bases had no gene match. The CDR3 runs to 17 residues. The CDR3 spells CASSLVGGGTSLGELFF. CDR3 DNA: TGTGCCAGCAGCTTAGTCGGCGGGGGGACCAGCCTCGGGGAGCTGTTTTTT.

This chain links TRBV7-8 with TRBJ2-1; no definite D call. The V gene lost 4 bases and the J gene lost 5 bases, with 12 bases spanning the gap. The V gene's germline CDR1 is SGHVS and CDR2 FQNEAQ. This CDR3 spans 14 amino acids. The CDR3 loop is CASSSRVSNNEQFF. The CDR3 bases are TGTGCCAGCAGCTCTCGGGTCTCGAACAATGAGCAGTTCTTC.

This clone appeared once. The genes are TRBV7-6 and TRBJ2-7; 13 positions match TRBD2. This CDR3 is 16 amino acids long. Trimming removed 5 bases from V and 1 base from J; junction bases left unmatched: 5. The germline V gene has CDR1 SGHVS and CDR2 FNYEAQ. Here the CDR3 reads CASSGGTSGNSYEQYF. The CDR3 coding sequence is TGTGCCAGCAGCGGCGGGACTAGCGGGAATTCCTACGAGCAGTACTTC.

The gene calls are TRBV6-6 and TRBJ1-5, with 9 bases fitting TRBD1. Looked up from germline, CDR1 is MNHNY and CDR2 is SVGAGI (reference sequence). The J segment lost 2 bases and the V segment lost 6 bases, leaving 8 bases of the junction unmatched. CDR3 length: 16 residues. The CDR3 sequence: CASSWDRESGNQPQHF. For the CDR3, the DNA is TGTGCCAGCAGCTGGGACAGGGAGAGCGGCAATCAGCCCCAGCATTTT.

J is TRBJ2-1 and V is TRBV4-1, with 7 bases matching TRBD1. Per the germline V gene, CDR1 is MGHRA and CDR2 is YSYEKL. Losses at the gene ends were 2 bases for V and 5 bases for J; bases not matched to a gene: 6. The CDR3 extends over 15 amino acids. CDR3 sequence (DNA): TGCGCCAGCAGCCAAACCGGGACAGATGACAATGAGCAGTTCTTC. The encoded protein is CASSQTGTDDNEQFF.

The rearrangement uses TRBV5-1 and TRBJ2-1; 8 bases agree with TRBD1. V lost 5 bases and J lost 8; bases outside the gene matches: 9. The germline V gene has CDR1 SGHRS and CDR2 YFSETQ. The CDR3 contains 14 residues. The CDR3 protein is CASRRGTGIDEQFF. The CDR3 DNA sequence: TGCGCCAGCAGACGCGGGACAGGTATCGATGAGCAGTTCTTC.

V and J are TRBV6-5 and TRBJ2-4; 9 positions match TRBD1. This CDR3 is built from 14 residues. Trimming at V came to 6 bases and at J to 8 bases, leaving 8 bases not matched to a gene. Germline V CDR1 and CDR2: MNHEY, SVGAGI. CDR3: CASRATGGVDIQYF. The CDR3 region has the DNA TGTGCCAGCAGGGCGACAGGGGGAGTGGACATTCAGTACTTC.

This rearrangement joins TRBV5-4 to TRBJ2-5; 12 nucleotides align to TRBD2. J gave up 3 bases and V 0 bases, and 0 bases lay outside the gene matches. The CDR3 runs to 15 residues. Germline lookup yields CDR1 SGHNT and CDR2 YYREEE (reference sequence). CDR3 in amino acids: CASSLGTSGKETQYF. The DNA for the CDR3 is TGTGCCAGCAGCTTGGGGACTAGCGGGAAAGAGACCCAGTACTTC. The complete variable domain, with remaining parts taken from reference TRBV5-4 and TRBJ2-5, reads ETGVTQSPTHLIKTRGQQVTLRCSSQSGHNTVSWYQQALGQGPQFIFQYYREEENGRGNFPPRFSGLQFPNYSSELNVNALELDDSALYLCASSLGTSGKETQYFGPGTRLLVL.

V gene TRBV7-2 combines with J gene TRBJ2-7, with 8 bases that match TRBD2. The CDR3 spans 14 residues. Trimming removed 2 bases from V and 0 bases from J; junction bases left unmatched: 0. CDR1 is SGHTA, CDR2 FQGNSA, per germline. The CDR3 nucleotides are TGTGCCAGCAGCTTACTAGCGGGCTCCTACGAGCAGTACTTC. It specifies CASSLLAGSYEQYF.

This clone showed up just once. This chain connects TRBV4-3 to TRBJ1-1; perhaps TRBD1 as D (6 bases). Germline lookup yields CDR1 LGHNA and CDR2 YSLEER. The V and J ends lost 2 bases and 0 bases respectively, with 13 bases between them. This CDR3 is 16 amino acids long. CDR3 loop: CASSQQTGSMNTEAFF. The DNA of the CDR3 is TGCGCCAGCAGCCAACAGACAGGCTCCATGAACACTGAAGCTTTCTTT.

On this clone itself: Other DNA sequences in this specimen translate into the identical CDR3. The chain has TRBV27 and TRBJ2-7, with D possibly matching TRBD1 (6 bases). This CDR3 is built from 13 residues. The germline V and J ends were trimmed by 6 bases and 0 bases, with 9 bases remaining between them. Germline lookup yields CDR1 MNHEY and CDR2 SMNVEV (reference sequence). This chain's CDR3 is CASSRRGSYEQYF. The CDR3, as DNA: TGTGCCAGCAGCCGCAGGGGCTCCTACGAGCAGTACTTC.

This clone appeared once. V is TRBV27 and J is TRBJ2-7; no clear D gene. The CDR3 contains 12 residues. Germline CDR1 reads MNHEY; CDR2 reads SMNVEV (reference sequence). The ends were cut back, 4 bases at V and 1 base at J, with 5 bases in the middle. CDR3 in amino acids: CASSSQSYEQYF. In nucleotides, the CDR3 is TGTGCCAGCAGTTCCCAGTCCTACGAGCAGTACTTC.

The CDR3, as DNA: TGCGCCAGCAGGAACCATCCGACAGGACCGAACACTGAAGCTTTCTTT. This sequence encodes CASRNHPTGPNTEAFF. This rearrangement joins TRBV5-1 to TRBJ1-1; weak D call: TRBD1 (6 bases). The germline V gene encodes CDR1 SGHRS and CDR2 YFSETQ. This CDR3 comprises 16 residues. V lost 5 bases and J 1 base, leaving 18 bases between the germline ends.

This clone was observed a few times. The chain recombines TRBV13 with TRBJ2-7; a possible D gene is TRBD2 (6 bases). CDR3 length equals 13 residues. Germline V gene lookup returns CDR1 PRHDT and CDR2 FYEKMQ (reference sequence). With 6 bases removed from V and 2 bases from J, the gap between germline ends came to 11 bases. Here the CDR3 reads CASRLAPTYEQYF. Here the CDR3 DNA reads TGTGCCAGCAGACTAGCCCCAACCTACGAGCAGTACTTC.

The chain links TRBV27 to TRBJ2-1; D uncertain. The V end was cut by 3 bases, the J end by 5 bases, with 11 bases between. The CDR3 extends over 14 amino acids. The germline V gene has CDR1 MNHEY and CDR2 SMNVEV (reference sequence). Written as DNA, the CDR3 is TGTGCCAGCAGTTTTCTTAGAGTTCACAATGAGCAGTTCTTC. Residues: CASSFLRVHNEQFF.

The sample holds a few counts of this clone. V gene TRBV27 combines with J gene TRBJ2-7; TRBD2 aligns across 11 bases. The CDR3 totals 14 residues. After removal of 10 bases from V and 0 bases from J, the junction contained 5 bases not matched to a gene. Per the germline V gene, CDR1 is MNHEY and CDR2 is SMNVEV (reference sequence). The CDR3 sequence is CATSSGRLSYEQYF. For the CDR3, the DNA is TGTGCCACCTCTAGCGGGAGGCTCTCCTACGAGCAGTACTTC.